These 6 T cell receptor beta chains originate from one sample sequenced in a study of vaccination effects on CD4 cells after COVID-19. Culture proceeded for 10 days, and CD4+ T cells were then isolated. Antigen specificity for these receptors is unknown. Some clones are missing from TCRdb's copy, which holds only in-frame ones; the method was immunoSEQ multiplex PCR. The table has about 64,000 clones, approximately 78% seen once. The sample here was CD4+ T cells from PBMCs cultured without peptide, taken before COVID-19 vaccination. These TCRs come from a human donor who had a prior SARS-CoV-2 infection.

The rearrangement links TRBV30 to TRBJ1-2; D not certain. The CDR3 loop spans 12 amino acids. Trimming removed 8 bases from V and 3 bases from J, with 13 bases in between. Germline V lookup: CDR1 GTSNPN, CDR2 SVGIG (reference sequence). The CDR3 DNA sequence: TGTGCCCATGAGAGGGAATACTATGGCTACACCTTC. The encoded protein is CAHEREYYGYTF.

This chain links TRBV2 with TRBJ2-7, with D perhaps given as TRBD1 or TRBD2 (5 bases each). V was cut by 6 bases and J by 7 bases, with 25 bases left in between. The CDR3 has 16 residues. CDR1 is SNHLY, CDR2 FYNNEI, per germline. The CDR3 spells CASSGKTGTNSKEQYF. The DNA for the CDR3 is TGTGCCAGCAGCGGGAAGACCGGGACCAACTCGAAAGAGCAGTACTTC.

The chain couples TRBV24-1 to TRBJ2-3, with D possibly TRBD1 on 6 matching bases. The germline CDR1 and CDR2 sequences are KGHDR and SFDVKD. The CDR3 extends over 15 amino acids. V was trimmed by 9 bases and J by 7 bases, leaving 22 bases between them. As DNA, the CDR3 is TGTGCCACCTCGGACCCAGGGGCCCTCGTGAATACGCAGTATTTT. Encoded protein: CATSDPGALVNTQYF.

The genes are TRBV5-4 and TRBJ2-5; D gene unclear. This CDR3 has 13 residues. V was pared by 4 bases and J by 1 base, with 8 bases between. Germline loops: CDR1 SGHNT, CDR2 YYREEE (reference sequence). In nucleotides, the CDR3 is TGTGCCAGCAGCCCCGGACCCCAAGAGACCCAGTACTTC. Its protein is CASSPGPQETQYF.

This chain connects TRBV11-3 to TRBJ1-1; D gene unclear. The CDR3 has 12 amino acids. Germline CDR1 SGHNT, CDR2 YENEEA. V was trimmed by 4 bases and J by 11 bases, leaving 14 bases between them. CDR3 sequence reads: CASSSGPPRAFF. The CDR3 DNA sequence: TGTGCCAGCAGCTCCGGCCCCCCTAGGGCTTTCTTT.

The V call is TRBV5-1, the J call TRBJ2-1; 10 nucleotides match TRBD2. This CDR3 has 14 residues. Germline lookup yields CDR1 SGHRS and CDR2 YFSETQ. V lost 1 base to trimming and J lost 10 bases; unmatched junction nucleotides: 5. The CDR3 nucleotides are TGCGCCAGCAGCTTGCTAAGCGGGAGGGCCGAGCAGTTCTTC. It yields the protein CASSLLSGRAEQFF.